Described below is a single TCR beta chain sequence and its context. What it recognizes is unknown. Researchers ran the PCR with 60 Vbeta and 13 Jbeta primers. Generated by immunoSEQ multiplex PCR, the TCRdb table keeps only in-frame clones and is missing some. Among about 110,000 clones listed, roughly four fifths were seen once. This record belongs to a study of cytomegalovirus exposure and HLA in healthy donors. The study's findings and limits: Reports state that TCR beta sequences accurately predicted most subjects' HLA-A and HLA-B alleles. Among TCR beta chains of equal frequency, HLA-associated ones were more clonally expanded in a later analysis. Presence/absence analysis assumed near-uniform sequencing depth across donors. Exclusion applied to some V segments, including TRBV6-2 and TRBV6-3, as they were indistinguishable.

Germline trimming cut 8 bases from V and 2 bases from J; bases unmatched to any gene: 8. The CDR3 is made up of 14 amino acids. Germline V gene sequence: CDR1 SQVTM, CDR2 ANQGSEA. Input material: PBMCs. The chain combines TRBV29-1 with TRBJ1-5, with 8 nucleotides matching TRBD1. This TCR was recovered from a woman in her thirties in good health and CMV-seronegative. This chain's CDR3 is CSHLGQGGNQPQHF. As DNA, the CDR3 is TGCAGCCACCTAGGACAGGGAGGCAATCAGCCCCAGCATTTT.